This T cell receptor (beta chain) was captured by sequencing in a study of T cell repertoires in cytomegalovirus infection. The study's findings and limits: The ex vivo response showed dominance by HLA-C-restricted CMV-specific TCR beta clonotypes. Identification of carriers of CMV plus the relevant HLA was performed using cumulative public TCR beta family frequency.

This clonotype has a handful of counts. As yet, its antigen is unknown. TCRdb reprocessed the reads with MiXCR, giving one entry per CDR3 protein. This sample has 130,000 or so distinct CDR3 sequences, with 5% to 6.5% found just once. Sample: PBMCs. This TCR came from a human donor in good health (CMV status not recorded). Some clones in this sample may be carry-over from other donors' samples.

CDR3 in DNA: TGTGCCAGCAGCATGAGAGGCACAGATACGCAGTATTTT. Residues: CASSMRGTDTQYF. The chain employs TRBV7-3 and TRBJ2-3; D call uncertain. Germline CDR1 SGHTA, CDR2 FQGTGA. CDR3 size: 13 residues. V was cut by 5 bases and J by 1 base, with 7 bases left in between.